The 14 T cell receptor beta chains reported below all come from one sample, sequenced in a study of T cells after somatic rescue of genetic block. The repertoire was sequenced with immunoSEQ multiplex PCR; TCRdb's copy has only in-frame clones and lacks some. The sample includes over 95,000 clones, about nine tenths of them seen just once. Source material: peripheral blood mononuclear cells (PBMCs). These receptors were collected from a woman aged 18-29 years.

The chain links TRBV14 to TRBJ2-1, with TRBD1 as a possible D gene (5 bases). Deletions cut 3 bases from V and 6 bases from J, with 12 bases between. Germline loops: CDR1 SGHDN, CDR2 FVKESK. The CDR3 totals 14 residues. The CDR3 sequence: CASSQSGLRNEQFF. DNA of the CDR3: TGTGCCAGCAGCCAGTCAGGGCTTCGCAATGAGCAGTTCTTC.

The V and J genes are TRBV6-6 and TRBJ2-3; TRBD1 or TRBD2 may be the D gene (5 bases each). CDR3 size: 12 residues. With 6 bases removed from V and 1 base from J, the gap between germline ends came to 5 bases. Germline lookup yields CDR1 MNHNY and CDR2 SVGAGI (reference sequence). For the CDR3, the DNA is TGTGCCAGCAGGGGGGGCACAGATACGCAGTATTTT. Protein product: CASRGGTDTQYF.

The rearrangement joins TRBV6-4 to TRBJ2-1; 7 bases are a match to TRBD2. Germline V gene sequence: CDR1 MRHNA, CDR2 SNTAGT. V shed 2 bases and J 1 base; nucleotides not matched to a gene: 2. This CDR3 region has 15 residues. CDR3 DNA sequence: TGTGCCAGCAGTGACGGGGGGGGGTCCTACAATGAGCAGTTCTTC. It yields the protein CASSDGGGSYNEQFF.

Points on this clone: This CDR3 is also generated by other DNA sequences in the sample. This chain joins TRBV6-6 and TRBJ1-1, with 7 positions matching TRBD1. V shed 6 bases, J shed 0 bases, and the junction held 4 bases outside the gene matches. The CDR3 extends over 14 amino acids. Germline assignment: CDR1 MNHNY and CDR2 SVGAGI (reference sequence). The CDR3 DNA sequence: TGTGCCAGCAGGGGACAGTCCATGAACACTGAAGCTTTCTTT. Protein: CASRGQSMNTEAFF.

The chain uses TRBV9 and TRBJ2-5; D unresolved. The CDR3 has 17 amino acids. V lost 0 bases to trimming and J lost 1 base, with 16 bases between them. Germline-derived CDR1 and CDR2 are SGDLS and YYNGEE. The CDR3 reads CASSVGARGTTQETQYF. The CDR3 nucleotides read TGTGCCAGCAGCGTAGGGGCTAGAGGTACTACCCAAGAGACCCAGTACTTC.

The CDR3 is CASRVQTGNGEQFF. DNA of the CDR3: TGTGCCAGCAGGGTTCAGACAGGGAACGGTGAGCAGTTCTTC. The chain employs TRBV7-3 and TRBJ2-1, with 7 bases matching TRBD1. The CDR3 contains 14 residues. Trimming cost V 6 bases and J 9 bases; bases outside gene matches: 11. Germline CDR1 is SGHTA and CDR2 is FQGTGA.

The chain couples TRBV19 to TRBJ2-7; no clear D gene. Trimming removed 5 bases at V and 3 bases at J, with 8 bases between. This CDR3 contains 12 residues. Germline-derived CDR1 and CDR2 are LNHDA and SQIVND (reference sequence). CDR3 DNA sequence: TGTGCCAGTAGTGACTTGTACTACGAGCAGTACTTC. Its translation: CASSDLYYEQYF.

The CDR3 spells CASSLRGQTQYF. DNA of the CDR3: TGCGCCAGCAGCTTGAGAGGTCAAACCCAGTACTTC. This chain links TRBV5-1 with TRBJ2-5; D gene unclear. The CDR3 extends over 12 amino acids. Germline V gene sequence: CDR1 SGHRS, CDR2 YFSETQ. V lost 1 base, J lost 8 bases, and 9 bases lay in between.

This clone was recorded once. This chain links TRBV7-9 with TRBJ2-3, with 10 bases that match TRBD2. Germline assignment: CDR1 SEHNR and CDR2 FQNEAQ (reference sequence). The CDR3 is 17 residues long. V trimming: 5 bases; J trimming: 0 bases; junction bases outside the gene matches: 8. DNA of the CDR3: TGTGCCAGCAGCCTCAATAGCGGGGGGCCTAGCACAGATACGCAGTATTTT. It translates to CASSLNSGGPSTDTQYF.

Regarding this clone: The junction differs from germline at one of its ends, possibly a read error. The chain has TRBV27 and TRBJ1-1, with D possibly matching TRBD1 (5 bases). In germline, CDR1 is MNHEY, CDR2 SMNVEV (reference sequence). This CDR3 comprises 14 residues. The CDR3 DNA follows: TGTGCCAGCAGTTTATCACAGGACCCCCCCCGGCTGGACTTT. Residues: CASSLSQDPPRLDF.

The chain has TRBV5-4 and TRBJ1-1; D is uncertain. CDR1 and CDR2 from the germline V gene are SGHNT and YYREEE (reference sequence). The CDR3 is made up of 13 amino acids. Trimming shortened V by 0 bases and J by 5 bases, and 8 bases separated the two germline ends. The CDR3 DNA reads TGTGCCAGCAGCTTGGGAGACCGGACTGAAGCTTTCTTT. Residues: CASSLGDRTEAFF.

This clone was seen just once. The chain recombines TRBV6-5 with TRBJ2-1; 8 positions agree with TRBD2. CDR1 and CDR2 from the germline V gene are MNHEY and SVGAGI. The CDR3 consists of 15 residues. V trimming: 7 bases; J trimming: 4 bases; junction bases outside the gene matches: 9. The CDR3 region has the DNA TGTGCCAGCAAACGGCGGGGGGCCAAGTACAATGAGCAGTTCTTC. Translating it yields CASKRRGAKYNEQFF.

This clone was seen only once. This chain links TRBV10-3 with TRBJ1-1; D unclear. V lost 5 bases, J lost 2 bases, and 9 bases lay in between. CDR3 length: 13 amino acids. Germline CDR1 is ENHRY and CDR2 is SYGVKD. The CDR3 DNA is TGTGCCATCAGTCAGGAATCTAACACTGAAGCTTTCTTT. It encodes CAISQESNTEAFF.

The CDR3 reads CASRRDRGSHSPLHF. The DNA for the CDR3 is TGTGCCAGCAGAAGGGACAGGGGGTCCCATTCACCCCTCCACTTT. The chain couples TRBV28 to TRBJ1-6; 11 bases map to TRBD1. Germline V gene lookup returns CDR1 MDHEN and CDR2 SYDVKM. The CDR3 is 15 residues long. J gave up 8 bases and V 6 bases, and 6 bases lay outside the gene matches.